This TCR beta chain is drawn from a study of regulatory T cells in long-lasting Graves disease. The time point: newly diagnosed GD, antithyroid drugs for less than 3 months. PBMCs provided the RNA from which the TCR library was made. The authors built TCR beta libraries using iRepertoire HTBI primers and Arm-PCR of CDR3 regions. From the multiplex PCR reads, TCRdb called clonotypes with MiXCR, one entry per CDR3 protein. The sample contains about 540,000 distinct CDR3 sequences, less than 15% of which appear only once. Study conclusions and caveats: New patients shared 966 public clonotypes, and persistent patients shared more, with a few thousand.

This clonotype has just a few counts. Its matching antigen is unknown. The same sample was also studied in work on T cells in Graves' hyperthyroidism and ophthalmopathy. That investigation notes: If no ophthalmopathy progression occurred within 18 months, Graves' hyperthyroidism was stable. An initial round of RT-PCR targeting the TCR CDR3 relied on the HTBI primer set. Blood also contained most expanded thyroid clonotypes above 0.001.

Sample: peripheral blood mononuclear cells (PBMCs), taken at new diagnosis, from a patient treated with antithyroid drugs. The receptor comes from a young man with Graves disease.

CDR3 sequence reads: CATSDFGGTDDGYTF. The CDR3 coding sequence is TGTGCCACCAGTGATTTCGGCGGGACAGACGATGGCTACACCTTC. The chain combines TRBV24-1 with TRBJ1-2, with 7 bases lining up with TRBD1. This CDR3 contains 15 residues. Per the germline V gene, CDR1 is KGHDR and CDR2 is SFDVKD. V was pared by 1 base and J by 6 bases, with 7 bases of the junction left unmatched.